There are many counts of the clone carrying this T cell receptor beta chain. Its antigen is still unknown. This CDR3 region has 13 residues. V shed 8 bases and J 6 bases; nucleotides not matched to a gene: 7. Germline CDR1 reads SEHNR; CDR2 reads FQNEAQ (reference sequence). This entry is derived from a study of CD8 T cells in ankylosing spondylitis. Study-level points and caveats: Among TCR beta sequences, a motif of several highly homologous variants appeared characteristic of ankylosing spondylitis blood.

TCRdb analysed the 5' RACE reads with MiXCR anew, one entry per CDR3 protein. This sample has 80,000 to 100,000 distinct CDR3 sequences; 8% to 10% occur once, and the top ten carry nearly 10%. The V call is TRBV7-9, the J call TRBJ2-3; 8 bases map to TRBD1. The sequencing input was blood, either unsorted or a sorted T cell fraction (not recorded which). This sequence originates from a male donor with ankylosing spondylitis or in good health (not recorded which). CDR3 nucleotide sequence: TGTGCCAGCCAGGGGGCCGAGATGGATACGCAGTATTTT. Encoded protein: CASQGAEMDTQYF.